This TCR beta chain came from a study of regulatory T cells in long-lasting Graves disease. This clonotype was found many times. The CDR3 has 15 residues. The V end was cut by 6 bases, the J end by 8 bases, with 20 bases between. The authors built TCR beta libraries using iRepertoire HTBI primers and Arm-PCR of CDR3 regions. TCRdb reprocessed the multiplex PCR reads via MiXCR and lists one record per CDR3 protein. This table has approximately 300,000 distinct CDR3 sequences, over 15% appearing once. Sample time point: newly diagnosed GD, antithyroid drugs for less than 3 months. Extracted PBMC RNA gave rise to the TCR library.

V gene TRBV12-3 or TRBV12-4 combines with J gene TRBJ2-1; possibly TRBD2 for D (6 bases). This sequence originates from a female donor with Graves disease. The source was peripheral blood mononuclear cells (PBMCs), collected at new diagnosis, from a patient treated with antithyroid drugs. As DNA, the CDR3 is TGTGCCAGCAGGATTCCGGGACTGGGGGTCCATGAGCAGTTCTTC. It yields the protein CASRIPGLGVHEQFF.